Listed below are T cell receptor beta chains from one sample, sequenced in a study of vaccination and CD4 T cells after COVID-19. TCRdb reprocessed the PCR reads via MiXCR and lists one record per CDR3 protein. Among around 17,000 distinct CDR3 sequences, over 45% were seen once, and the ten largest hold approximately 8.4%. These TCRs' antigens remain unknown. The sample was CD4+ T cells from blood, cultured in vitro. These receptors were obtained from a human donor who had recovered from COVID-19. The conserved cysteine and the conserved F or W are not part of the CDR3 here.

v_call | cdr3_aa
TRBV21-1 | ASSKEGRPDTQY
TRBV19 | ASSIRGQGVGETQY
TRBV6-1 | ASSETTGWGETQY
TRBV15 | ATSRGPAGQGYNEQF
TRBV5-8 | ASSLGLGRVGNQPQH
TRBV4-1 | ASSQVGGGFGSTIY
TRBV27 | ASSLRGGWTDTQY
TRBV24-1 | ATSDIPGLDTQY
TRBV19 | ASSIEVSGLGQY
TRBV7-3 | ASSSFWGSYNEQF
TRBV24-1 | ATSGIPSYTGELF
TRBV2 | ASRSFGGGPDEQY
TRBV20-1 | SARRGTNQPQH
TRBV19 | ASSIGDRNTGELF
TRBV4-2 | ASSQVLAGELF
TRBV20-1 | SAKGAGNIQY
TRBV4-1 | ASSQTAGYFYGYT
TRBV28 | ASSFNRPQY
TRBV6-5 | ASSYPGRDEQF
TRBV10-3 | ATTRGAAETQY
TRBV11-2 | ASSALRGPLGNEQF
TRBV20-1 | SAYPAGGRGSDTQY
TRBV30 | ALELGRGNNEQF
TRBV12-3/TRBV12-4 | ASSLNGFVAEAF
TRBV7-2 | ASSLNRRFRPQH